These 32 T cell receptor beta chains were all obtained from the same sample, sequenced in a study of T-cell reconstitution after alpha-beta-depleted transplantation in children. The library targeted TCRbeta and was prepared with unique molecular identifiers. TCRdb independently ran MiXCR on the PCR reads; one entry per CDR3 protein. This sample has 45,000 to 55,000 distinct CDR3 sequences, with roughly 8.7% found just once. The sequences come from PBMCs, mostly from graft donor cells, collected 60 days after TCRalphabeta/CD19-depleted stem cell transplant. The receptor source for this set is a male patient aged 2-15 years who had a stem cell transplant for chronic granulomatous disease, so the T cells may come from the graft donor.

This clonotype was seen ten or more times. The chain combines TRBV12-3 or TRBV12-4 with TRBJ1-1; D might be TRBD1 (6 bases). Trimming left V 3 bases short and J 1 base short, with 15 bases between. This CDR3 has 16 amino acids. The CDR3 sequence is CASSFGFGQKNTEAFF. In nucleotides, the CDR3 is TGTGCCAGCAGTTTCGGTTTTGGACAGAAGAACACTGAAGCTTTCTTT.

This clonotype was detected many times. The J gene is TRBJ2-7, the V gene TRBV5-1, with D perhaps being TRBD1 or TRBD2 (5 bases each). Trimming pared 7 bases from V and 0 bases from J, leaving 17 bases between. Germline V gene lookup returns CDR1 SGHRS and CDR2 YFSETQ. The CDR3 has 15 residues. CDR3 bases: TGCGCCAGCGCCTCCCTCCTGGGGGACTCCTACGAGCAGTACTTC. The encoded protein is CASASLLGDSYEQYF.

This chain connects TRBV4-2 to TRBJ2-6; TRBD1 matches 7 bases. Trimming at V came to 0 bases and at J to 2 bases, leaving 13 bases not matched to a gene. CDR1 is LGHNA and CDR2 is YNFKEQ in the germline V gene. The CDR3 totals 20 residues. This CDR3 is CASSQDEGSTGATGANVLTF. CDR3 nucleotides: TGTGCCAGCAGCCAAGATGAAGGGTCAACAGGGGCCACTGGGGCCAACGTCCTGACTTTC.

This clonotype showed up many times. The chain uses TRBV2 and TRBJ1-1; D unresolved. This CDR3 is 13 amino acids long. Looked up from germline, CDR1 is SNHLY and CDR2 is FYNNEI. The ends were cut back, 3 bases at V and 2 bases at J, with 7 bases in the middle. CDR3 nucleotide sequence: TGTGCCAGCAGTGATAGGGAAAACACTGAAGCTTTCTTT. It yields the protein CASSDRENTEAFF.

This clonotype was seen at least ten times. The chain employs TRBV14 and TRBJ2-1, with D unclear. Trimming removed 1 base from V and 2 bases from J, with 27 bases in between. The CDR3 loop spans 21 amino acids. Germline values: CDR1 SGHDN, CDR2 FVKESK. The CDR3 sequence: CASSQVPSHGWRGKAYNEQFF. DNA for the CDR3: TGTGCCAGCAGCCAAGTCCCTTCTCACGGGTGGCGCGGAAAAGCCTACAATGAGCAGTTCTTC. Together with reference TRBV14 and TRBJ2-1, the CDR3 gives the full variable domain: EAGVTQFPSHSVIEKGQTVTLRCDPISGHDNLYWYRRVMGKEIKFLLHFVKESKQDESGMPNNRFLAERTGGTYSTLKVQPAELEDSGVYFCASSQVPSHGWRGKAYNEQFFGPGTRLTVL.

The chain uses TRBV18 and TRBJ2-3; maybe TRBD1 (5 bases). The CDR3 totals 14 residues. V shed 3 bases and J shed 2 bases, with 9 bases lying between them. Germline V gene sequence: CDR1 KGHSH, CDR2 LQKENI. The DNA for the CDR3 is TGTGCCAGCTCACCTAGGGGTTTCACAGATACGCAGTATTTT. It is translated as CASSPRGFTDTQYF.

This clonotype was detected ten times or more. The V gene is TRBV20-1, the J gene TRBJ2-5; possibly TRBD2 for D (6 bases). V gave up 0 bases and J gave up 1 base, with 12 bases separating them. The CDR3 extends over 15 amino acids. CDR1 DFQATT and CDR2 SNEGSKA come from the germline V gene (reference sequence). The DNA for the CDR3 is TGCAGTGCTAGAGATCCGCGGGACCCCCAAGAGACCCAGTACTTC. This translates into CSARDPRDPQETQYF.

This clonotype has a handful of counts. The rearrangement links TRBV11-2 to TRBJ1-3; the D is unclear. CDR3 size: 17 residues. Trimming left V 1 base short and J 0 bases short, with 13 bases between. Germline V gene lookup returns CDR1 SGHAT and CDR2 FQNNGV. The CDR3 DNA sequence: TGTGCCAGCAGCTTAGGGGTCCTGGCGAGCTCTGGAAACACCATATATTTT. Translated: CASSLGVLASSGNTIYF.

This clonotype was recorded many times. This chain links TRBV10-3 with TRBJ2-1; a weak D match, TRBD2 (5 bases). V was pared by 6 bases and J by 3 bases, with 12 bases between. Germline V gene lookup returns CDR1 ENHRY and CDR2 SYGVKD. This CDR3 comprises 14 residues. The CDR3: CAIRFSEVYNEQFF. In nucleotides, the CDR3 is TGTGCCATCAGGTTTAGCGAGGTCTACAATGAGCAGTTCTTC.

In this sample, this clonotype turned up many times. The chain couples TRBV6-1 to TRBJ2-5; maybe TRBD2 (5 bases). Germline V gene data show CDR1 as MNHNS and CDR2 as SASEGT. The CDR3 is 13 amino acids. Between the trimmed V and J ends, which lost 5 bases and 5 bases, there was a span of 12 bases. The CDR3 nucleotides read TGTGCCAGCAGTCCGGACTGGGCGGAGACCCAGTACTTC. It is translated as CASSPDWAETQYF.

In this sample, this clonotype turned up a few times. Germline and junction disagree at one end, which may indicate a read error. This chain links TRBV6-5 with TRBJ1-5, with D hard to call. Germline V gene sequence: CDR1 MNHEY, CDR2 SVGAGI. The CDR3 sequence is 15 residues long. The CDR3 region is CASSPIQSGNHPQHF. The CDR3 DNA reads TGTGCCAGCAGTCCGATCCAAAGCGGCAATCACCCCCAGCATTTT.

This clonotype was counted a few times. The chain combines TRBV7-8 with TRBJ2-3; D unclear. V shed 5 bases and J shed 2 bases, with 14 bases lying between them. CDR1 SGHVS and CDR2 FQNEAQ come from the germline V gene. The CDR3 has 15 amino acids. DNA for the CDR3: TGTGCCAGCAGCACACGTAAGGCCCTCACAGATACGCAGTATTTT. Its protein product is CASSTRKALTDTQYF.

This clonotype was counted only a few times. This chain joins TRBV5-4 and TRBJ2-5, with a possible D match to TRBD2 (6 bases). The CDR3 spans 15 residues. Deletions cut 0 bases from V and 1 base from J, with 10 bases between. Germline V gives CDR1 SGHNT, CDR2 YYREEE (reference sequence). The DNA of the CDR3 is TGTGCCAGCAGCTTGGGGGGGGACGTCCAAGAGACCCAGTACTTC. As protein: CASSLGGDVQETQYF.

This clonotype appeared once. Germline is not matched at one junction end, which may reflect a read error. The rearrangement joins TRBV5-4 to TRBJ2-3, with D tentatively TRBD1 or TRBD2 (6 bases each). CDR1 is SGHNT, CDR2 YYREEE, per germline (reference sequence). The length of the CDR3 is 15 residues. In nucleotides, the CDR3 is TGTGCCATCAGCTTGGGGCTCCGGGGGCGCGATACGCAGTATTTT. Its protein product is CAISLGLRGRDTQYF.

This clonotype was seen many times. This CDR3 is CSARGGTLQETQYF. In nucleotides, the CDR3 is TGCAGTGCTAGAGGGGGGACATTACAAGAGACCCAGTACTTC. This chain joins TRBV20-1 and TRBJ2-5, with a weak D call TRBD1 (6 bases). CDR1 and CDR2 from the germline V gene are DFQATT and SNEGSKA (reference sequence). CDR3 length: 14 amino acids. V lost 1 base and J 2 bases, leaving 11 bases between the germline ends.

This clonotype was recorded many times. This chain connects TRBV7-2 to TRBJ1-1, with D hard to call. Trimming cost V 6 bases and J 3 bases, with 11 bases left between them. This CDR3 region has 13 residues. Per the germline V gene, CDR1 is SGHTA and CDR2 is FQGNSA. CDR3 amino acids: CASRMSQYTEAFF. The DNA for the CDR3 is TGTGCCAGCAGAATGTCCCAATACACTGAAGCTTTCTTT. Drawing the rest from reference TRBV7-2 and TRBJ1-1, the complete variable domain is GAGVSQSPSNKVTEKGKDVELRCDPISGHTALYWYRQSLGQGLEFLIYFQGNSAPDKSGLPSDRFSAERTGGSVSTLTIQRTQQEDSAVYLCASRMSQYTEAFFGQGTRLTVV.

This clonotype was counted ten times or more. The chain couples TRBV20-1 to TRBJ2-1, with 7 bases aligning to TRBD1. V lost 6 bases to trimming and J lost 4 bases; unmatched junction nucleotides: 12. The CDR3 runs 15 residues. Germline CDR1 and CDR2: DFQATT and SNEGSKA (reference sequence). The CDR3 coding sequence is TGCAGTGCCAAAATTAGGGGACAGAGTTACAATGAGCAGTTCTTC. Amino acid sequence: CSAKIRGQSYNEQFF.

In its sample, this clonotype was seen many times. This rearrangement joins TRBV20-1 to TRBJ1-3; D possibly corresponds to TRBD1 (6 bases). Germline CDR1 reads DFQATT; CDR2 reads SNEGSKA (reference sequence). The CDR3 has 13 residues. Trimming removed 0 bases at V and 6 bases at J, with 9 bases between. CDR3 nucleotides: TGCAGTGCTAGAGATGGACAGTTAAACACCATATATTTT. Translation: CSARDGQLNTIYF.

The chain recombines TRBV5-6 with TRBJ1-1; tentative D call: TRBD1 (5 bases). The CDR3 runs 16 residues. V gave up 0 bases and J gave up 11 bases, with 23 bases separating them. The germline CDR1 and CDR2 sequences are SGHDT and YYEEEE. CDR3 in amino acids: CASSLEGTAYSSGAFF. The CDR3 DNA reads TGTGCCAGCAGCTTGGAGGGGACGGCGTACTCATCCGGGGCTTTCTTT.

The table lists this clonotype with many counts. The rearrangement joins TRBV20-1 to TRBJ2-1; 7 bases match TRBD1. Germline V gives CDR1 DFQATT, CDR2 SNEGSKA (reference sequence). V was pared by 5 bases and J by 2 bases, with 6 bases of the junction left unmatched. This CDR3 has 14 residues. The CDR3 DNA sequence: TGCAGTGCTTTCCGGACAGGTACCTACAATGAGCAGTTCTTC. It codes for CSAFRTGTYNEQFF.

The chain carries TRBV7-9 and TRBJ1-4, with D tentatively TRBD1 (5 bases). V lost 1 base and J 4 bases, leaving 7 bases between the germline ends. CDR3 length equals 14 residues. Germline V gene sequence: CDR1 SEHNR, CDR2 FQNEAQ (reference sequence). CDR3 nucleotide sequence: TGTGCCAGCAGCTTAGGACAGCATAATGAAAAACTGTTTTTT. The encoded protein is CASSLGQHNEKLFF.

This clonotype was recorded many times. The chain is built from TRBV9 and TRBJ2-1; TRBD2 is a possible D gene (6 bases). V lost 4 bases to trimming and J lost 0 bases, with 14 bases between them. The CDR3 sequence is 16 residues long. Germline loops: CDR1 SGDLS, CDR2 YYNGEE. The CDR3 bases are TGTGCCAGCAGCCCACCGGGACTCTCCTCCTACAATGAGCAGTTCTTC. This sequence encodes CASSPPGLSSYNEQFF.

The table lists this clonotype with many counts. V is TRBV20-1 and J is TRBJ1-1; 8 nucleotides match TRBD1. V shed 2 bases, J shed 4 bases, and the junction held 12 bases outside the gene matches. Germline loops: CDR1 DFQATT, CDR2 SNEGSKA (reference sequence). The CDR3 runs 16 residues. The CDR3 coding sequence is TGCAGTGCTAGAAGCGACAGGGGCGCCCGAGTCACTGAAGCTTTCTTT. Translating gives CSARSDRGARVTEAFF.

This clonotype has a handful of counts. This chain joins TRBV5-6 and TRBJ2-1, with D perhaps TRBD1 (8 bases). The length of the CDR3 is 18 residues. From germline, CDR1 is SGHDT and CDR2 YYEEEE. V lost 4 bases and J lost 4, with 24 bases in between. In DNA form, the CDR3 reads TGTGCCAGCAGCACAGACAGGGGCGGGGGACTCGAATACAATGAGCAGTTCTTC. It yields the protein CASSTDRGGGLEYNEQFF.

This clonotype turned up a few times. The chain recombines TRBV12-3 or TRBV12-4 with TRBJ2-5; D is possibly TRBD1 (5 bases). Trimming took off 4 bases at V and 1 base at J, with 10 bases between the two ends. This CDR3 has 14 amino acids. The CDR3 here is CASSSLDTQETQYF. The CDR3, as DNA: TGTGCCAGCAGTTCCTTGGACACCCAAGAGACCCAGTACTTC.

This clonotype was detected many times. The CDR3: CASSPTGGLGEQYF. In DNA form, the CDR3 reads TGTGCCAGCTCACCAACAGGGGGGCTCGGGGAGCAGTACTTC. The genes are TRBV18 and TRBJ2-7; 8 nucleotides agree with TRBD1. The length of the CDR3 is 14 residues. V was clipped by 2 bases and J by 7 bases; unmatched bases: 7. Germline assignment: CDR1 KGHSH and CDR2 LQKENI.

This clonotype was counted many times. This CDR3 reads CAISQELRGQAGELFF. The CDR3 nucleotides read TGTGCCATCAGCCAGGAACTGAGGGGGCAAGCCGGGGAGCTGTTTTTT. V usage is TRBV10-3 and J usage is TRBJ2-2; 7 bases align to TRBD1. This CDR3 has 16 amino acids. Per the germline V gene, CDR1 is ENHRY and CDR2 is SYGVKD. V lost 6 bases and J lost 6; bases outside the gene matches: 13.

J is TRBJ2-1 and V is TRBV4-2; 7 bases are a match to TRBD2. CDR1 LGHNA and CDR2 YNFKEQ come from the germline V gene. The CDR3 is 15 residues long. V gave up 4 bases and J gave up 9 bases; unmatched junction bases: 12. In DNA form, the CDR3 reads TGTGCCAGCAGCCTTGCAGGGAGGGCCCGGGGTGAGCAGTTCTTC. It is translated as CASSLAGRARGEQFF.

V usage is TRBV7-9 and J usage is TRBJ2-7; D ambiguous. Germline V gene data show CDR1 as SEHNR and CDR2 as FQNEAQ (reference sequence). CDR3 size: 13 residues. Trimming took off 0 bases at V and 5 bases at J, with 8 bases between the two ends. CDR3 sequence reads: CASSLALVNEQYF. In DNA, the CDR3 is TGTGCCAGCAGCTTAGCGCTGGTTAACGAGCAGTACTTC.

This clonotype was seen repeatedly, ten times or more. V usage is TRBV4-1 and J usage is TRBJ1-1; maybe TRBD1 (5 bases). The V end lost 9 bases, the J end lost 1 base, and 18 bases lay between the germline ends. The CDR3 length is 15 residues. Germline CDR1 reads MGHRA; CDR2 reads YSYEKL. Here the CDR3 reads CASKNLGEANTEAFF. CDR3 nucleotides: TGCGCCAGTAAAAATTTGGGGGAGGCGAACACTGAAGCTTTCTTT.

This clonotype was counted ten times or more. This sequence joins TRBV19 and TRBJ1-1; D remains ambiguous. CDR3 size: 12 residues. Germline values: CDR1 LNHDA, CDR2 SQIVND (reference sequence). V was trimmed by 4 bases and J by 1 base, leaving 4 bases between them. This chain's CDR3 is CASSTENTEAFF. The CDR3, as DNA: TGTGCCAGTAGTACGGAGAACACTGAAGCTTTCTTT.

Ten or more counts support this clonotype. J is TRBJ2-7 and V is TRBV2; TRBD2 might be the D (5 bases). Trimming took off 7 bases at V and 2 bases at J, with 12 bases between the two ends. Germline CDR1 and CDR2: SNHLY and FYNNEI. The CDR3 contains 13 residues. CDR3 nucleotides: TGTGCCAGCACCGAAACGGAGGCCTACGAGCAGTACTTC. Protein: CASTETEAYEQYF. The whole variable domain, filled in from reference TRBV2 and TRBJ2-7, reads EPEVTQTPSHQVTQMGQEVILRCVPISNHLYFYWYRQILGQKVEFLVSFYNNEISEKSEIFDDQFSVERPDGSNFTLKIRSTKLEDSAMYFCASTETEAYEQYFGPGTRLTVT.